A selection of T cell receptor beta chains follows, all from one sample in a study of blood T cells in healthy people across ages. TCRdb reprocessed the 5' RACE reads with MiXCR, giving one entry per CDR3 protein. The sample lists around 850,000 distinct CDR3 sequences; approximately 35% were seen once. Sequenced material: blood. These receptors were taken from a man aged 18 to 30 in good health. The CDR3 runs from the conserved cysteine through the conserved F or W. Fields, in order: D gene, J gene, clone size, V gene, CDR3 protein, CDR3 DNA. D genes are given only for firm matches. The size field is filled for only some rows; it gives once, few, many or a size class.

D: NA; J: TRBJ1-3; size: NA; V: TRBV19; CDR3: CASSMGGNTIYF; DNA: TGTGCCAGTAGTATGGGAGGAAACACCATATATTTT
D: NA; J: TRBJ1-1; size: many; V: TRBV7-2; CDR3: CASSLRQDPEAFF; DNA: TGTGCCAGCAGCCTAAGACAGGATCCTGAAGCTTTCTTT
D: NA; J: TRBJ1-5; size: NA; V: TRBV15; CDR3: CATSGDGSNQPQHF; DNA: TGTGCCACCAGCGGAGACGGTAGCAATCAGCCCCAGCATTTT
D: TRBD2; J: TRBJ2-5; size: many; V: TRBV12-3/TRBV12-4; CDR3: CASSLLLAVQETQYF; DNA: TGTGCCAGCAGTTTGCTTCTAGCGGTCCAAGAGACCCAGTACTTC
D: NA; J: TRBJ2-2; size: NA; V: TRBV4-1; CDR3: CASSQAKNTGELFF; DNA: TGCGCCAGCAGCCAAGCAAAGAACACCGGGGAGCTGTTTTTT
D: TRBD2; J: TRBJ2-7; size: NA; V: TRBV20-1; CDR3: CSALTRLAGSSYNEQYF; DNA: TGCAGTGCCTTAACCCGACTAGCGGGTAGCTCCTACAATGAGCAGTACTTC
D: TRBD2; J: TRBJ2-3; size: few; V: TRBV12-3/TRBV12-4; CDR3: CASSGRLAGEFTDTQYF; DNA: TGTGCCAGCAGTGGACGACTAGCGGGGGAGTTCACAGATACGCAGTATTTT
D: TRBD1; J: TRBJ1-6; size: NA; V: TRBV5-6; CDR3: CASSSTGGAVSPLHF; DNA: TGTGCCAGCAGCTCAACAGGGGGCGCCGTTTCACCCCTCCACTTT
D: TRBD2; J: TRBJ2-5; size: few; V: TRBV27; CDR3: CASSFLTSGGNMETQYF; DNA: TGTGCCAGCAGTTTTTTAACTAGCGGGGGCAATATGGAGACCCAGTACTTC
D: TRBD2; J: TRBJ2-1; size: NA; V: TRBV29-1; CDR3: CSVQAGGAEQFF; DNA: TGCAGCGTTCAAGCGGGAGGTGCTGAGCAGTTCTTC
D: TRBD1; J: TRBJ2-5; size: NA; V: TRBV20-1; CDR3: CSARGPTQQGRQETQYF; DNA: TGCAGTGCTAGAGGACCCACTCAACAGGGGCGCCAAGAGACCCAGTACTTC
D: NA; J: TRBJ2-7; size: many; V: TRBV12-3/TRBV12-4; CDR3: CASSLRLDTYEQYF; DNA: TGTGCCAGCAGTTTACGACTGGATACCTACGAGCAGTACTTC
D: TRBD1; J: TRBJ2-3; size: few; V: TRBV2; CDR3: CASRQQGNRLNTQYF; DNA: TGTGCCAGCAGGCAACAGGGGAATAGGCTGAATACGCAGTATTTT
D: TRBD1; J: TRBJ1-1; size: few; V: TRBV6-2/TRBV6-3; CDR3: CASGYRGQLSNTEAFF; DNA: TGTGCCAGCGGGTACCGGGGACAGCTCTCGAACACTGAAGCTTTCTTT
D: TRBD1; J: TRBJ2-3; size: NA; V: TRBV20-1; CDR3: CSAINPGGRADTQYF; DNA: TGCAGTGCTATAAACCCAGGGGGCAGGGCAGATACGCAGTATTTT
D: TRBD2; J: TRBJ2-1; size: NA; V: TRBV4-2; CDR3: CASSQERTSANEQFF; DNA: TGTGCCAGCAGCCAAGAAAGGACTAGCGCAAATGAGCAGTTCTTC
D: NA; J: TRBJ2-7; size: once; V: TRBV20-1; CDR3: CSARDAAGSSYNEQYF; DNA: TGCAGTGCTAGAGATGCGGCGGGGAGCTCCTACAATGAGCAGTACTTC
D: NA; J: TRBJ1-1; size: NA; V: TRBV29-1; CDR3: CSVEVLGIMNTEAFF; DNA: TGCAGCGTTGAAGTATTAGGGATAATGAACACTGAAGCTTTCTTT
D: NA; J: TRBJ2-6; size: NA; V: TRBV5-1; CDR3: CASSPDLGVSGANVLTF; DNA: TGCGCCAGCAGCCCCGACCTTGGGGTATCTGGGGCCAACGTCCTGACTTTC
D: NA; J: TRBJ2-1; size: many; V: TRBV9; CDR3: CASSVETRHEQFF; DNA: TGTGCCAGCAGCGTAGAAACTAGGCATGAGCAGTTCTTC
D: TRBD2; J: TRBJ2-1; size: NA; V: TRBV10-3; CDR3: CATHPYDGKILAGIYNEQFF; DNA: TGTGCCACCCACCCGTACGATGGGAAAATTCTAGCGGGGATATACAATGAGCAGTTCTTC
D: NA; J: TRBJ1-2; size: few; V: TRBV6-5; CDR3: CASSRTRANYGYTF; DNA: TGTGCCAGCAGCCGGACGAGAGCTAACTATGGCTACACCTTC
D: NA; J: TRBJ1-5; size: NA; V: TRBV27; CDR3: CASSFFGVNQPQHF; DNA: TGTGCCAGCAGTTTTTTCGGGGTCAATCAGCCCCAGCATTTT
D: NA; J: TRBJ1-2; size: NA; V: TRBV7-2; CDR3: CASSSRQPYGYTF; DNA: TGTGCCAGCAGCTCCCGACAACCCTATGGCTACACCTTC
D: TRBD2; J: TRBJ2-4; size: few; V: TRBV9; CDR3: CASSASGGAQNIQYF; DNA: TGTGCCAGCAGCGCTAGCGGGGGGGCCCAAAACATTCAGTACTTC
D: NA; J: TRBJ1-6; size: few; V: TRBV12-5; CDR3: CASEGRRNSPLHF; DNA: TGTGCTAGTGAGGGACGGAGAAATTCACCCCTCCACTTT
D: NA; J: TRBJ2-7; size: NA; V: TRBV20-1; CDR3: CSASGQPNNYEQYF; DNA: TGCAGTGCTTCCGGACAGCCAAACAACTACGAGCAGTACTTC
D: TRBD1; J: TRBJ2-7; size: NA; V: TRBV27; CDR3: CASSLNRGHYEQYF; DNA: TGTGCCAGCAGTTTGAACAGGGGGCACTACGAGCAGTACTTC
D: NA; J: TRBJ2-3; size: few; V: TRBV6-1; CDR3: CASSESPGSDTQYF; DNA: TGTGCCAGCAGTGAATCCCCGGGGTCGGATACGCAGTATTTT
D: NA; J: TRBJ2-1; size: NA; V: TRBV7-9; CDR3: CASTFGGVSSNEQFF; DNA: TGTGCCAGCACGTTTGGAGGGGTCTCTTCCAATGAGCAGTTCTTC
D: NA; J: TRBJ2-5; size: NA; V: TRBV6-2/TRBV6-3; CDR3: CASSYSADEETQYF; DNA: TGTGCCAGCAGTTATTCGGCGGATGAAGAGACCCAGTACTTC
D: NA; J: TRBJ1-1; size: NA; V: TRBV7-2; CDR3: CASSLGRLSEAFF; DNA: TGTGCCAGCAGTCTGGGCAGGTTGTCTGAAGCTTTCTTT
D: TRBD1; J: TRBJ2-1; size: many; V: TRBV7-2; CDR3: CASSAPGQGYNEQFF; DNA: TGTGCCAGCAGCGCACCGGGACAGGGCTACAATGAGCAGTTCTTC
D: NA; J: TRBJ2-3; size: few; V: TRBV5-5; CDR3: CASSSIWEDTQYF; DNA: TGTGCCAGCAGCTCAATTTGGGAGGATACGCAGTATTTT
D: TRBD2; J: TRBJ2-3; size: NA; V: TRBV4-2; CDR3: CASSQDPSAGLAGGLDTQYF; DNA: TGTGCCAGCAGCCAAGATCCATCTGCAGGACTAGCGGGGGGGCTAGATACGCAGTATTTT
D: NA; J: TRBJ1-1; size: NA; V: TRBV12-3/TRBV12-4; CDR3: CASSFNRRNTEAFF; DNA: TGTGCCAGCAGTTTCAACCGGAGGAACACTGAAGCTTTCTTT
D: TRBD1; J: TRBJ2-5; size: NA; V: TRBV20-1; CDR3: CSAPGTGRQETQYF; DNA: TGCAGTGCTCCCGGGACAGGGCGACAAGAGACCCAGTACTTC
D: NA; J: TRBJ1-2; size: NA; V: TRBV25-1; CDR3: CASSGIAGVENYGYTF; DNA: TGTGCCAGCAGTGGGATAGCAGGGGTCGAAAACTATGGCTACACCTTC
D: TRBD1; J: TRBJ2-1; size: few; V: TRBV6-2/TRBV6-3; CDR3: CASQFERQGDDEQFF; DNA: TGTGCCAGCCAGTTTGAGAGACAGGGGGATGATGAGCAGTTCTTC
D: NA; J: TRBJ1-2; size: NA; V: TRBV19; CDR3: CASTLQVANYGYTF; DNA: TGTGCCAGTACCCTACAGGTTGCTAACTATGGCTACACCTTC
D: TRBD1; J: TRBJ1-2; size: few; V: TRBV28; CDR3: CASSWTTGGDGYTF; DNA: TGTGCCAGCAGTTGGACGACAGGGGGCGATGGCTACACCTTC
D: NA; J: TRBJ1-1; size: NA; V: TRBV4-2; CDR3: CASSQIKGGRFDEAFF; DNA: TGTGCCAGCAGCCAAATTAAGGGGGGGAGGTTTGATGAAGCTTTCTTT